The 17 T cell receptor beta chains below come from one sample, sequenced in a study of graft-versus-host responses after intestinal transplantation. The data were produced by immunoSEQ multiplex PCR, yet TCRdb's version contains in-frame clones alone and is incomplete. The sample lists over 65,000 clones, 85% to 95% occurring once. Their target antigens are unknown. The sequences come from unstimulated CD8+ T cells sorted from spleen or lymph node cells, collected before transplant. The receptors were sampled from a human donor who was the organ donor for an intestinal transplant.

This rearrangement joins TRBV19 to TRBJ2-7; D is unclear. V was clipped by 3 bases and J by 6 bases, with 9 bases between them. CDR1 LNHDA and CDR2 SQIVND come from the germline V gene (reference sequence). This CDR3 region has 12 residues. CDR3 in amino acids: CASSISGVEQYF. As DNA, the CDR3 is TGTGCCAGTAGTATTAGTGGCGTCGAGCAGTACTTC.

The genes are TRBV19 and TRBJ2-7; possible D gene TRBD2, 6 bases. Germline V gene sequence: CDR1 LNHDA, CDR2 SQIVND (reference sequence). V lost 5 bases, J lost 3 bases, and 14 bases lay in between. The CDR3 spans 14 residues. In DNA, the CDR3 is TGTGCCAGTAGTCCCCGTGGAGGGAACTACGAGCAGTACTTC. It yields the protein CASSPRGGNYEQYF.

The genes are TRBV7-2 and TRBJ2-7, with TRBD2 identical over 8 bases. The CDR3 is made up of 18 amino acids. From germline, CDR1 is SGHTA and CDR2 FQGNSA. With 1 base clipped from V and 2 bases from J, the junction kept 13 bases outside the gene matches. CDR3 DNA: TGTGCCAGCAGCTTAGTAGGTAGCGGGGCTTCAGTAGCCTACGAGCAGTACTTC. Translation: CASSLVGSGASVAYEQYF.

CDR3 loop: CASSGFLGQHYEQYF. The CDR3 nucleotides are TGCGCCAGCAGTGGGTTCCTGGGACAGCACTACGAGCAGTACTTC. The chain has TRBV5-1 and TRBJ2-5; 7 bases line up with TRBD1. With the DNA end fitting TRBJ2-7 better, the J assignment may be wrong. Germline V CDR1 and CDR2: SGHRS, YFSETQ. The CDR3 extends over 15 amino acids.

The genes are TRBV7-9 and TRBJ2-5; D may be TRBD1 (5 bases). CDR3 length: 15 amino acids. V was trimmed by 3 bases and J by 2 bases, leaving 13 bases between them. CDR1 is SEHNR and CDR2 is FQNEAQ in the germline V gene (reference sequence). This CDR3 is CASSFLLGQQETQYF. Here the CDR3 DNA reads TGTGCCAGCAGCTTCTTGCTAGGACAACAAGAGACCCAGTACTTC. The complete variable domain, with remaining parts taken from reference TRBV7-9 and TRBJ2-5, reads DTGVSQNPRHKITKRGQNVTFRCDPISEHNRLYWYRQTLGQGPEFLTYFQNEAQLEKSRLLSDRFSAERPKGSFSTLEIQRTEQGDSAMYLCASSFLLGQQETQYFGPGTRLLVL.

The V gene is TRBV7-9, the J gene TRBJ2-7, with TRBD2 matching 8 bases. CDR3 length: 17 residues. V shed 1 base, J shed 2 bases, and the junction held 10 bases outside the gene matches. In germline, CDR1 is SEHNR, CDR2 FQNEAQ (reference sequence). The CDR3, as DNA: TGTGCCAGCAGCTTAGGGAGAACCGGGACTAGGGCCTACGAGCAGTACTTC. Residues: CASSLGRTGTRAYEQYF.

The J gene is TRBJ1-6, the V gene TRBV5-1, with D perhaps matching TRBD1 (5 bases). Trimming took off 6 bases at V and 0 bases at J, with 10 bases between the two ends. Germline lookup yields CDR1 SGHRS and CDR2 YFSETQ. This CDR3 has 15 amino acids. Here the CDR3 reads CASTPRGSYNSPLHF. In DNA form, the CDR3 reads TGCGCCAGCACACCGAGGGGCTCCTATAATTCACCCCTCCACTTT.

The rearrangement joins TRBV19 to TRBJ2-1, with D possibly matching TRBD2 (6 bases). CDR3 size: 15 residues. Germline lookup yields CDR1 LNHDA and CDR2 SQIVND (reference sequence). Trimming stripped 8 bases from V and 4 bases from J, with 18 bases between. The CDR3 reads CASRPARTIYNEQFF. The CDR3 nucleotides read TGTGCCAGTCGACCAGCCAGGACTATTTACAATGAGCAGTTCTTC.

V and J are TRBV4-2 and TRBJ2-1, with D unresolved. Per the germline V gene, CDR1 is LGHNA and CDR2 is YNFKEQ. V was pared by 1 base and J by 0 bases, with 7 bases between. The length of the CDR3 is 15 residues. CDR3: CASSQVASSYNEQFF. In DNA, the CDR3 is TGTGCCAGCAGCCAAGTGGCCAGCTCCTACAATGAGCAGTTCTTC.

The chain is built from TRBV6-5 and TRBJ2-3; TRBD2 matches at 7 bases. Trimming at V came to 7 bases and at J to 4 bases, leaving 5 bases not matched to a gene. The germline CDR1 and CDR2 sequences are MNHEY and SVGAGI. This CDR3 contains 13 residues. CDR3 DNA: TGTGCCAGCAACGCGGGAGATGCAGATACGCAGTATTTT. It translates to CASNAGDADTQYF.

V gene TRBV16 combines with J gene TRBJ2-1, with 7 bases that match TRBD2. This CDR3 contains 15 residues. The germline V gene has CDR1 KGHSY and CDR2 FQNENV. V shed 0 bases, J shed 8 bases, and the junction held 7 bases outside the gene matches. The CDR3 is CASSQSPRGGDEQFF. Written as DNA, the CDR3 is TGTGCCAGCAGCCAATCGCCCCGGGGAGGGGATGAGCAGTTCTTC.

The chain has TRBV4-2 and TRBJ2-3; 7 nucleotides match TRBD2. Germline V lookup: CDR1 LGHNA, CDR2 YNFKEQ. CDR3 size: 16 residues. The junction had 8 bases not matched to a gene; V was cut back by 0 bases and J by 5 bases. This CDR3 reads CASSQDVTGGGDTQYF. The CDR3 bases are TGTGCCAGCAGCCAAGATGTGACGGGAGGAGGAGATACGCAGTATTTT.

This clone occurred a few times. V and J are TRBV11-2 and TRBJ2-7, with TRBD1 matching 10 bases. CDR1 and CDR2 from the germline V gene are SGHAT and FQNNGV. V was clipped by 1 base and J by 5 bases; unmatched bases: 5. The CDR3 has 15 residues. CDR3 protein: CASSLGWDRGNEQYF. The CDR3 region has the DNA TGTGCCAGCAGCTTAGGTTGGGACAGGGGCAACGAGCAGTACTTC.

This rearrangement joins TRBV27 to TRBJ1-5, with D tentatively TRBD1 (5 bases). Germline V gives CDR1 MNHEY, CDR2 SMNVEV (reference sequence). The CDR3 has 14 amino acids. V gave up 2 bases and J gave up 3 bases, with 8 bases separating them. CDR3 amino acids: CASSLQGDNQPQHF. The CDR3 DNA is TGTGCCAGCAGTTTACAGGGAGACAATCAGCCCCAGCATTTT.

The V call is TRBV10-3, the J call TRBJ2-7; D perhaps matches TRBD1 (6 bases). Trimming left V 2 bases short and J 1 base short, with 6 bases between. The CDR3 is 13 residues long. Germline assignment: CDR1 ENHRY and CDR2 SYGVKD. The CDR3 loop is CAISEGQSYEQYF. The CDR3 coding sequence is TGTGCCATCAGTGAGGGACAGTCCTACGAGCAGTACTTC.

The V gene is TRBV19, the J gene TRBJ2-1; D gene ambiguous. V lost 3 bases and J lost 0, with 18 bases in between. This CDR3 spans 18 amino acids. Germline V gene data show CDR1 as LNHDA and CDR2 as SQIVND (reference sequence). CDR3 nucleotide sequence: TGTGCCAGTAGTATTGACTCCGGTGGGCCAGGCTCCTACAATGAGCAGTTCTTC. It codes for CASSIDSGGPGSYNEQFF. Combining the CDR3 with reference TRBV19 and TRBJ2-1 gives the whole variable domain DGGITQSPKYLFRKEGQNVTLSCEQNLNHDAMYWYRQDPGQGLRLIYYSQIVNDFQKGDIAEGYSVSREKKESFPLTVTSAQKNPTAFYLCASSIDSGGPGSYNEQFFGPGTRLTVL.

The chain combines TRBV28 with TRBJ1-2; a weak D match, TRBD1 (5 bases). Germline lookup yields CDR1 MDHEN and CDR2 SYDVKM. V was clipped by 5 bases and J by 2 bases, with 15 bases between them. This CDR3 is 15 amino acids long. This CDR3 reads CASSNPRTRNYGYTF. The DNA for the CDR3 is TGTGCCAGCAGTAACCCCCGGACAAGAAACTATGGCTACACCTTC.